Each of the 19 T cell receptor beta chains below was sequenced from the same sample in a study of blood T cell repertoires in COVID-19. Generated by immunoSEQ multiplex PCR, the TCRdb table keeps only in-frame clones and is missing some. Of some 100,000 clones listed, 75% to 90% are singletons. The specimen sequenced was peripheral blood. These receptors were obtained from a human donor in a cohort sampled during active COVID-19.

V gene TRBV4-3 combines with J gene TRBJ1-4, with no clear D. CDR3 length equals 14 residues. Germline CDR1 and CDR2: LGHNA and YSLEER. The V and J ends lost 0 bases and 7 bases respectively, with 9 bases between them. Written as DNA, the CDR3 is TGCGCCAGCAGCCAAGAGCCGGGGTCTGAAAAACTGTTTTTT. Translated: CASSQEPGSEKLFF.

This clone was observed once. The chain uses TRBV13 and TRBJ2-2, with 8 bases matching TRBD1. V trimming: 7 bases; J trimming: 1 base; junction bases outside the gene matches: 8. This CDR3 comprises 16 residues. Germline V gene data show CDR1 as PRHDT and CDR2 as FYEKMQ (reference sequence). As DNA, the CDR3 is TGTGCCAGCACCGACCGGGACAGGAAGAACACCGGGGAGCTGTTTTTT. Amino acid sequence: CASTDRDRKNTGELFF.

Here the CDR3 reads CASSSGQPYEQYF. CDR3 DNA sequence: TGTGCCAGCAGCTCAGGGCAACCCTACGAGCAGTACTTC. This chain links TRBV7-2 with TRBJ2-7; D is perhaps TRBD1 (5 bases). Trimming took off 4 bases at V and 2 bases at J, with 9 bases between the two ends. This CDR3 comprises 13 residues. The germline CDR1 and CDR2 sequences are SGHTA and FQGNSA.

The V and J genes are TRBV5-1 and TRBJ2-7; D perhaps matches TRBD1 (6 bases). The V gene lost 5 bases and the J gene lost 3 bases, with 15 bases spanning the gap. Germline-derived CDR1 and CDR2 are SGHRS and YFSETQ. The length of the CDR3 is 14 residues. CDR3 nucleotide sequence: TGCGCCAGCAGATCCGGACAGTCGGGCTACGAGCAGTACTTC. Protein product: CASRSGQSGYEQYF.

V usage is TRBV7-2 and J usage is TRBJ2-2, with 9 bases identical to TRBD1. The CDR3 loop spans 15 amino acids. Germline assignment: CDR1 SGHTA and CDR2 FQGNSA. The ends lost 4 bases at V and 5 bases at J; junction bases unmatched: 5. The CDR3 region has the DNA TGTGCCAGCAGCTACCTAGGACAGGGGACCGGGGAGCTGTTTTTT. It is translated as CASSYLGQGTGELFF.

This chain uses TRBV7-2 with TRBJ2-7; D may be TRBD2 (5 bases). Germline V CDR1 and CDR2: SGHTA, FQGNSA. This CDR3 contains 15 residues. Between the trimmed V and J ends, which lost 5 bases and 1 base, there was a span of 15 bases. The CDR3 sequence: CASSPSGRVSYEQYF. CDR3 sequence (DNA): TGTGCCAGCAGCCCCAGCGGCCGGGTGTCCTACGAGCAGTACTTC.

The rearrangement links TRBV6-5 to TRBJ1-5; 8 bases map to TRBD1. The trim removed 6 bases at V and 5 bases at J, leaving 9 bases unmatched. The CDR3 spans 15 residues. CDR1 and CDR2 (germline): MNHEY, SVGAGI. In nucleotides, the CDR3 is TGTGCCAGCAGACCCAGGGGGCTAGGGGATCAGCCCCAGCATTTT. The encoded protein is CASRPRGLGDQPQHF.

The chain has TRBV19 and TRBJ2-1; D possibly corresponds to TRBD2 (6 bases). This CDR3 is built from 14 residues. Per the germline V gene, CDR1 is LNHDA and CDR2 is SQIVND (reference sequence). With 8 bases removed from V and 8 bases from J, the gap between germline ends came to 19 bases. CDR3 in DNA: TGTGCCAGTTCGGGCGGGGCCGGGAAGGATGAGCAGTTCTTC. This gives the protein CASSGGAGKDEQFF.

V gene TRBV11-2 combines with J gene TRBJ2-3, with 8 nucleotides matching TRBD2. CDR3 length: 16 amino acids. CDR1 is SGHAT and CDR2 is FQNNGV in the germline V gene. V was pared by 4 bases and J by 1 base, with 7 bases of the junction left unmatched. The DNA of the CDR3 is TGTGCCAGCAGCTCCCTGGGGCGGGGGGGCACAGATACGCAGTATTTT. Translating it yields CASSSLGRGGTDTQYF.

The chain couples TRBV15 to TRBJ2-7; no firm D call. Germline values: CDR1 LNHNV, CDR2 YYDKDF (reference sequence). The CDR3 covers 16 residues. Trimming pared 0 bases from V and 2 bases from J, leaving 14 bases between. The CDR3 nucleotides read TGTGCCACCAGCAGAGATCGTTCACGGCTAGCCTACGAGCAGTACTTC. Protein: CATSRDRSRLAYEQYF. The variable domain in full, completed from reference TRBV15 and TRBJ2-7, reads DAMVIQNPRYQVTQFGKPVTLSCSQTLNHNVMYWYQQKSSQAPKLLFHYYDKDFNNEADTPDNFQSRRPNTSFCFLDIRSPGLGDTAMYLCATSRDRSRLAYEQYFGPGTRLTVT.

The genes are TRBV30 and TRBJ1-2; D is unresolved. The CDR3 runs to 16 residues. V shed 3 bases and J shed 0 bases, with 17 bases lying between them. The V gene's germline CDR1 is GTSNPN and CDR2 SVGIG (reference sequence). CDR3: CAWSPRLSLPNYGYTF. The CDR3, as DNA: TGTGCCTGGAGCCCGCGGCTCTCGCTCCCTAACTATGGCTACACCTTC.

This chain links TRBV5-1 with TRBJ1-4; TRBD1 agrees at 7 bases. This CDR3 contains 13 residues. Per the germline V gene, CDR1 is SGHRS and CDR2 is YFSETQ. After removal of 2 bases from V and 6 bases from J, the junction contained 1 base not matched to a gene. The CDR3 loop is CASSFGTDEKLFF. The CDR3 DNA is TGCGCCAGCAGCTTTGGGACAGATGAAAAACTGTTTTTT.

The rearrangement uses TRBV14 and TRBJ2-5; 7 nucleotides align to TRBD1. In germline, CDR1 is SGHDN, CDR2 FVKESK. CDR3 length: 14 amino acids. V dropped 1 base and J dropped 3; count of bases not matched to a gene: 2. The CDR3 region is CASSQVTGKETQYF. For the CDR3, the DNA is TGTGCCAGCAGCCAAGTGACAGGGAAAGAGACCCAGTACTTC.

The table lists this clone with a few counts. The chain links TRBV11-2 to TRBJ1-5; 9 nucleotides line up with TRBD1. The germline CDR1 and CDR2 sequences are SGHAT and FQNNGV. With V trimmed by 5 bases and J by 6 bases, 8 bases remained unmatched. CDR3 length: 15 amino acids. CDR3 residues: CASSPWTGEGQPQHF. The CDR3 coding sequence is TGTGCCAGCAGCCCCTGGACAGGGGAGGGTCAGCCCCAGCATTTT.

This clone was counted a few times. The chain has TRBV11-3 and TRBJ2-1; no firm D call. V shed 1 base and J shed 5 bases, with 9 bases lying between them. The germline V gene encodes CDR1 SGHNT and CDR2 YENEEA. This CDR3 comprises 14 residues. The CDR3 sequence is CASSLGAPNNEQFF. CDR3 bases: TGTGCCAGCAGCTTAGGGGCCCCCAACAATGAGCAGTTCTTC.

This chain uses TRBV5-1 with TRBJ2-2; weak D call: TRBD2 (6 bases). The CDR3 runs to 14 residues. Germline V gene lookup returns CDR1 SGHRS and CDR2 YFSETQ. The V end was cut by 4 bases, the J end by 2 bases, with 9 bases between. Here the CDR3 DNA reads TGCGCCAGCAGCGCCGGGACTAACACCGGGGAGCTGTTTTTT. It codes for CASSAGTNTGELFF.

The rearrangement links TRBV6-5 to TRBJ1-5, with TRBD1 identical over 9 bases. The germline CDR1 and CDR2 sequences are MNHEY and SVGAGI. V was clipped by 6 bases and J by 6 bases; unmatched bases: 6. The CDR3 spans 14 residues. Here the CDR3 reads CASRAGQGIQPQHF. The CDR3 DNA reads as TGTGCCAGCAGAGCAGGACAGGGGATTCAGCCCCAGCATTTT.

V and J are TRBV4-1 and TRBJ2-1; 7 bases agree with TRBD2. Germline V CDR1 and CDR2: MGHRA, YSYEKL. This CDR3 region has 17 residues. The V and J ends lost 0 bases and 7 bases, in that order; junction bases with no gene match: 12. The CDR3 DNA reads TGCGCCAGCAGCCAAGATGTCCCGGGGACTACGGGAAATGAGCAGTTCTTC. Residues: CASSQDVPGTTGNEQFF.

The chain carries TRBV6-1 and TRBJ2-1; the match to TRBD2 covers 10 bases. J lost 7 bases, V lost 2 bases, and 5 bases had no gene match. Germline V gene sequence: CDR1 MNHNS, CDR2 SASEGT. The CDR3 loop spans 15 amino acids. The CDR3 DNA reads TGTGCCAGCAGTGAATTTAGCGGGGGGATTAATGAGCAGTTCTTC. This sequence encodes CASSEFSGGINEQFF.